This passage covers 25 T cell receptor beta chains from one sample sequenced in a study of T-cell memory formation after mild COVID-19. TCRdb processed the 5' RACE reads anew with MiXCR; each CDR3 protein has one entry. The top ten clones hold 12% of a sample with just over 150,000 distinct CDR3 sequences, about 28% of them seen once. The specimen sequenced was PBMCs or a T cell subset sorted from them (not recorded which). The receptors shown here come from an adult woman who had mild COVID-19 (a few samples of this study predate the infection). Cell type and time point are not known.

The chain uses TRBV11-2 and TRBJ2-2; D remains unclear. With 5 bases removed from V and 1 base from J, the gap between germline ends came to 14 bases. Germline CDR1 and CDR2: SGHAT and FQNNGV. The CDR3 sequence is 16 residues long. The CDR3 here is CASSRRRKLNTGELFF. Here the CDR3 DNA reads TGTGCCAGCAGCCGACGGCGGAAATTGAACACCGGGGAGCTGTTTTTT.

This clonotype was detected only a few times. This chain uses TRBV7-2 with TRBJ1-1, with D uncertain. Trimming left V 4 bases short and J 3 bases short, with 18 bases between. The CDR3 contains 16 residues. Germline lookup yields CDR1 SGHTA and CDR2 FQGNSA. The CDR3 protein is CASSYSGRLEDTEAFF. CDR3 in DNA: TGTGCCAGCAGCTATAGTGGCAGGCTCGAGGACACTGAAGCTTTCTTT.

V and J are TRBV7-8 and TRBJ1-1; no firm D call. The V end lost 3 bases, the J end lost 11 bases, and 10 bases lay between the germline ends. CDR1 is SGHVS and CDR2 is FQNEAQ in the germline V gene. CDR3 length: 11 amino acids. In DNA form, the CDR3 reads TGTGCCAGCAGCTTCCTGAATGAGGCTTTCTTT. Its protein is CASSFLNEAFF. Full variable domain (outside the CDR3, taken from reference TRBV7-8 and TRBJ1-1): GAGVSQSPRYKVAKRGQDVALRCDPISGHVSLFWYQQALGQGPEFLTYFQNEAQLDKSGLPSDRFFAERPEGSVSTLKIQRTQQEDSAVYLCASSFLNEAFFGQGTRLTVV.

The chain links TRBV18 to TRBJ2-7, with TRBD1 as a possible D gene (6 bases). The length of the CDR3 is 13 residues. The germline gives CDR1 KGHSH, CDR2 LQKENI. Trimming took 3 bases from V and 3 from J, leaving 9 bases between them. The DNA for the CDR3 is TGTGCCAGCTCACCTCCGGACAGCTACGAGCAGTACTTC. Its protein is CASSPPDSYEQYF.

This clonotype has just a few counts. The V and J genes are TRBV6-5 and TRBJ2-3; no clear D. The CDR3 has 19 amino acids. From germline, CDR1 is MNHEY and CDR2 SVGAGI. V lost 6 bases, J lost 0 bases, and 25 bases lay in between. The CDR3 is CASSSPRQRPGTSTDTQYF. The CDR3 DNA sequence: TGTGCCAGCAGCTCCCCTCGCCAGCGCCCCGGAACTAGCACAGATACGCAGTATTTT.

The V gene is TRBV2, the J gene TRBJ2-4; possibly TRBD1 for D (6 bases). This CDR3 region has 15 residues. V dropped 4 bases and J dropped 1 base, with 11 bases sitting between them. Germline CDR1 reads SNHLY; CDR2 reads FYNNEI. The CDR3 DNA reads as TGTGCCAGCAGTGTTGATACAGGGGCCAAAAACATTCAGTACTTC. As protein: CASSVDTGAKNIQYF.

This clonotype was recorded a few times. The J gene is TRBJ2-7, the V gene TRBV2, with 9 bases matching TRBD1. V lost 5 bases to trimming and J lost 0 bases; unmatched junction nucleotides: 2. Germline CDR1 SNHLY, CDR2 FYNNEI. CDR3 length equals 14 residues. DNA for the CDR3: TGTGCCAGCAGTAAGGACAGGGGCTCCTACGAGCAGTACTTC. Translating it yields CASSKDRGSYEQYF.

CDR3 residues: CAWSAGLVTDTQYF. Here the CDR3 DNA reads TGTGCCTGGAGCGCGGGACTAGTCACAGATACGCAGTATTTT. V usage is TRBV30 and J usage is TRBJ2-3, with 8 bases that match TRBD2. The trim removed 3 bases at V and 2 bases at J, leaving 4 bases unmatched. The CDR3 consists of 14 residues. Germline V gene lookup returns CDR1 GTSNPN and CDR2 SVGIG (reference sequence). The full variable domain, with the rest looked up from reference TRBV30 and TRBJ2-3, is SQTIHQWPATLVQPVGSPLSLECTVEGTSNPNLYWYRQAAGRGLQLLFYSVGIGQISSEVPQNLSASRPQDRQFILSSKKLLLSDSGFYLCAWSAGLVTDTQYFGPGTRLTVL.

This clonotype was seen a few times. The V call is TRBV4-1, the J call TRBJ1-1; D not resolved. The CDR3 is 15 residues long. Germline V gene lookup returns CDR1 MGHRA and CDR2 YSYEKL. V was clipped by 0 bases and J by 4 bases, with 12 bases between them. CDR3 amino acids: CASSQDTQVGTEAFF. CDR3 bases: TGCGCCAGCAGCCAAGATACCCAGGTGGGCACTGAAGCTTTCTTT.

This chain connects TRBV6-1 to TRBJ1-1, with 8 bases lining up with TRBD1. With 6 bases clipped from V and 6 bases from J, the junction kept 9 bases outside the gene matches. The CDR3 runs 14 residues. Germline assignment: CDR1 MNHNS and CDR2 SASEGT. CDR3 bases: TGTGCCAGCAGCCCCGACAGGGGACGCGCTGAAGCTTTCTTT. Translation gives CASSPDRGRAEAFF.

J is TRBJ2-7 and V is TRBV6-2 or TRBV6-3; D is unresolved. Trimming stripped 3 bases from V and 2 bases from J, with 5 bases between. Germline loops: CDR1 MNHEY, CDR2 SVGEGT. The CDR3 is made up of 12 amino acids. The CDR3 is CASSYAPYEQYF. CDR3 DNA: TGTGCCAGCAGTTATGCCCCCTACGAGCAGTACTTC.

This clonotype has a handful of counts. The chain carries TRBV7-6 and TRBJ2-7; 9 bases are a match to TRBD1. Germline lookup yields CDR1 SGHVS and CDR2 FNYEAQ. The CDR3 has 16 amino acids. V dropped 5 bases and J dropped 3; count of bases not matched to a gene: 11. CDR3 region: CASSENSGTGFYEQYF. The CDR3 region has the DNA TGTGCCAGCAGCGAAAACTCCGGGACAGGGTTCTACGAGCAGTACTTC.

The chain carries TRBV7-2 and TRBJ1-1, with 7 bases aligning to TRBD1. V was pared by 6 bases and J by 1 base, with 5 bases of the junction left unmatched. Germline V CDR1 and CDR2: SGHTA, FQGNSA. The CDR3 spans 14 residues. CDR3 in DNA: TGTGCCAGCAGTTTGTGGACAGGGAACACTGAAGCTTTCTTT. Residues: CASSLWTGNTEAFF.

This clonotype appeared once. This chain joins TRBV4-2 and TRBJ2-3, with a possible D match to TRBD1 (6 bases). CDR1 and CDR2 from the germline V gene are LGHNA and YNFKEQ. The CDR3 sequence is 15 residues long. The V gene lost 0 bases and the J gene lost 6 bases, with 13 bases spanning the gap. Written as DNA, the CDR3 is TGTGCCAGCAGCCAAGATTTGAACAGGGCGGATACGCAGTATTTT. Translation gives CASSQDLNRADTQYF.

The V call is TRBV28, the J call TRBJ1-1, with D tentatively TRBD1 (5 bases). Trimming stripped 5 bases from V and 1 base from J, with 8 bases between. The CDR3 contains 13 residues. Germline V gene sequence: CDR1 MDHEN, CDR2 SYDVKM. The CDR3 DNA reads TGTGCCAGCAGTCGGGGCAGGAACACTGAAGCTTTCTTT. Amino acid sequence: CASSRGRNTEAFF.

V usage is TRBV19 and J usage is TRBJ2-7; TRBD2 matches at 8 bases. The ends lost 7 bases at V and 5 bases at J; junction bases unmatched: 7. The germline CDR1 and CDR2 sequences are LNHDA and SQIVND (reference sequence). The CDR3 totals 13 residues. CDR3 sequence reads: CASTPSGGDEQYF. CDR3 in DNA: TGTGCCAGTACCCCCTCGGGAGGGGACGAGCAGTACTTC.

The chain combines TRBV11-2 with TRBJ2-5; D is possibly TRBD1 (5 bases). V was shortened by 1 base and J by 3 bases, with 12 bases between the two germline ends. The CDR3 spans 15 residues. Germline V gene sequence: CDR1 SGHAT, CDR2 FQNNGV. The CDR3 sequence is CASSLGPGAEETQYF. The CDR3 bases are TGTGCCAGCAGCTTAGGCCCTGGGGCGGAAGAGACCCAGTACTTC.

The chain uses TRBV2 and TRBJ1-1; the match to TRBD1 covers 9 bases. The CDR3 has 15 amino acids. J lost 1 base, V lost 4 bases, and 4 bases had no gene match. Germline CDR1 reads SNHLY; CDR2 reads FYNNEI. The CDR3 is CASSVEDRGNTEAFF. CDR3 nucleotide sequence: TGTGCCAGCAGTGTCGAGGACAGGGGGAACACTGAAGCTTTCTTT.

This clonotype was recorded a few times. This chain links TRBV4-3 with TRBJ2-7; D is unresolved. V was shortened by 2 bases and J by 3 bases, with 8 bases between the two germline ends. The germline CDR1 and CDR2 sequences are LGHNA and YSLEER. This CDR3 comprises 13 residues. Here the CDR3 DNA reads TGCGCCAGCAGCCAAATAGCAGGCTACGAGCAGTACTTC. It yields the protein CASSQIAGYEQYF.

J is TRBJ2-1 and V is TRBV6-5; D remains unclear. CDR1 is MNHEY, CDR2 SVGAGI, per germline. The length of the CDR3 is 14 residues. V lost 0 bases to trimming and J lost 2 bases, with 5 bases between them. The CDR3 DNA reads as TGTGCCAGCAGTTACTCGAAAGCCTACAATGAGCAGTTCTTC. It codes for CASSYSKAYNEQFF.

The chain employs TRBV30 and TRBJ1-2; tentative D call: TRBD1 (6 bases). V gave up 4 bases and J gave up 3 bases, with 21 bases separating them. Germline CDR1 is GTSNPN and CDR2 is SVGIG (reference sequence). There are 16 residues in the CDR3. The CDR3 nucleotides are TGTGCCTGGACCACTTCAATACAGGGATTTTACTATGGCTACACCTTC. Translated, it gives CAWTTSIQGFYYGYTF. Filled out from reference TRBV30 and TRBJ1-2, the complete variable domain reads SQTIHQWPATLVQPVGSPLSLECTVEGTSNPNLYWYRQAAGRGLQLLFYSVGIGQISSEVPQNLSASRPQDRQFILSSKKLLLSDSGFYLCAWTTSIQGFYYGYTFGSGTRLTVV.

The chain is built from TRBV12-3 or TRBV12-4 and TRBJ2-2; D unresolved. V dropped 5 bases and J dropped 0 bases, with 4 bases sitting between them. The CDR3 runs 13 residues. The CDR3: CASSTANTGELFF. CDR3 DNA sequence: TGTGCCAGCAGTACAGCGAACACCGGGGAGCTGTTTTTT.

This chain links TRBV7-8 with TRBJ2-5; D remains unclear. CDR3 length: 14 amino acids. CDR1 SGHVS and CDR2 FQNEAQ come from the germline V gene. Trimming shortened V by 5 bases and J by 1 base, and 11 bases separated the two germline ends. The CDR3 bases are TGTGCCAGCAGCCTACTTCTAATCCAAGAGACCCAGTACTTC. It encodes CASSLLLIQETQYF.

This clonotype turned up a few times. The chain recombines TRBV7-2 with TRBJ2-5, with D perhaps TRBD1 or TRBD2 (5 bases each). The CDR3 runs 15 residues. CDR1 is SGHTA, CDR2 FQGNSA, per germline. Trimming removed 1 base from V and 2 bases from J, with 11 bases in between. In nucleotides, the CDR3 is TGTGCCAGCAGCTTAGTGGGACGGATGCAAGAGACCCAGTACTTC. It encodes CASSLVGRMQETQYF. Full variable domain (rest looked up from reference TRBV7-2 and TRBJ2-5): GAGVSQSPSNKVTEKGKDVELRCDPISGHTALYWYRQSLGQGLEFLIYFQGNSAPDKSGLPSDRFSAERTGGSVSTLTIQRTQQEDSAVYLCASSLVGRMQETQYFGPGTRLLVL.

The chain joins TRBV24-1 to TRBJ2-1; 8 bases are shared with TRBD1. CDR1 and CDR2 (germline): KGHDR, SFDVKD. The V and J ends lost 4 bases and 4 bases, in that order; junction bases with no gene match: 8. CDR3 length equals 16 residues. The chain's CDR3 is CATSDPAGGDYNEQFF. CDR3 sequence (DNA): TGTGCCACCAGTGACCCTGCAGGGGGCGATTACAATGAGCAGTTCTTC.